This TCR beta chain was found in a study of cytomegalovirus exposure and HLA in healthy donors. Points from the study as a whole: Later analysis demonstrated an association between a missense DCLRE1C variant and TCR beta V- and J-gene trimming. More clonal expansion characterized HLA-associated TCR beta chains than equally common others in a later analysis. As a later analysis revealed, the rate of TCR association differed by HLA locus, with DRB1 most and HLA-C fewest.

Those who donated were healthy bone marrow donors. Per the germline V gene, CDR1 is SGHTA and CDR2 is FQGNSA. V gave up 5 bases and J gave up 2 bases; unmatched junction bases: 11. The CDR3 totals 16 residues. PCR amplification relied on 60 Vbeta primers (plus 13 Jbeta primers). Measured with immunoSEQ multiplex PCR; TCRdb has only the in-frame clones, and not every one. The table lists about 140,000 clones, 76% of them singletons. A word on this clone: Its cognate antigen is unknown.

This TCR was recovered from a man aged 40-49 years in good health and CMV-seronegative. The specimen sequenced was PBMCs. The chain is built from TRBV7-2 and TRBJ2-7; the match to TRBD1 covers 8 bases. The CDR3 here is CASSRGQGLLTYEQYF. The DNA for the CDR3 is TGTGCCAGCAGCCGAGGACAGGGCCTTCTTACCTACGAGCAGTACTTC.